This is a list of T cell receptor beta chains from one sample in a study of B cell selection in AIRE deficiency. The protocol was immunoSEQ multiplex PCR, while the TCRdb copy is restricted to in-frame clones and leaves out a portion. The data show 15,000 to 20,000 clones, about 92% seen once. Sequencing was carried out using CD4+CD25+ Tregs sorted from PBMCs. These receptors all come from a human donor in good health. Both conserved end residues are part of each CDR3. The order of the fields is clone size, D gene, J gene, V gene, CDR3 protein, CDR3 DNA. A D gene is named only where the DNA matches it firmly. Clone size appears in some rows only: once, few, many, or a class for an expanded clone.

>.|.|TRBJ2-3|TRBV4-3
CASSQRRLVSSTDTQYF
TGCGCCAGCAGCCAACGACGACTAGTTAGCAGCACAGATACGCAGTATTTT
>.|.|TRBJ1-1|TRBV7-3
CASSPYTTGRNTEAFF
TGTGCCAGCAGCCCCTATACGACAGGCCGGAACACTGAAGCTTTCTTT
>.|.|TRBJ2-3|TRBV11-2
CASSLPGTGPSTDTQYF
TGTGCCAGCAGCTTACCTGGCACAGGGCCTAGCACAGATACGCAGTATTTT
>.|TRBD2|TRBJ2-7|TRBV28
CASSPRTSGRVPREQYF
TGTGCCAGCAGTCCTCGGACTAGCGGGAGGGTCCCTAGGGAGCAGTACTTC
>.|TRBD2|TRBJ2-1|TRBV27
CASSLSVAGVSYNEQFF
TGTGCCAGCAGTTTATCGGTAGCGGGAGTCTCCTACAATGAGCAGTTCTTC
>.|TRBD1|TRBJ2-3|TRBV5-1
CASSLLSSGQGFSDTQYF
TGCGCCAGCAGCTTGCTTTCGTCGGGACAGGGGTTTTCAGATACGCAGTATTTT
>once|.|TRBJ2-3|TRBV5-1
CASSGGSTDTQYF
TGCGCCAGCAGCGGCGGCAGCACAGATACGCAGTATTTT
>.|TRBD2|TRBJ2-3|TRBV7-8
CASSLVREAQYF
TGTGCCAGCAGCTTGGTGCGGGAGGCGCAGTATTTT
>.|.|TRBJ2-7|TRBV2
CASSEDVGPYEQYF
TGTGCCAGCAGTGAAGATGTCGGACCCTACGAGCAGTACTTC
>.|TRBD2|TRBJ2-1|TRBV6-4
CASRALLAGENNEQFF
TGTGCCAGCAGAGCCCTACTAGCGGGAGAAAACAATGAGCAGTTCTTC
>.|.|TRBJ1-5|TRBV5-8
CASSFGGPLSNQPQHF
TGTGCCAGCAGCTTTGGGGGTCCCCTGTCTAATCAGCCCCAGCATTTT
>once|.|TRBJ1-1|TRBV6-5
CASSWGQGWNTEAFF
TGTGCCAGCAGTTGGGGGCAGGGATGGAACACTGAAGCTTTCTTT
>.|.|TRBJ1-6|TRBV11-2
CASSLRRALNSPLHF
TGTGCCAGCAGCTTAAGACGGGCCCTTAATTCACCCCTCCACTTT
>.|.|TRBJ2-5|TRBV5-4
CASSYLPGARETQYF
TGTGCCAGCAGCTACCTGCCCGGAGCAAGAGAGACCCAGTACTTC
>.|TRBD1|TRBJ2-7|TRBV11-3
CASSLGQGLSYEQYF
TGTGCCAGCAGCTTAGGACAGGGCCTCTCCTACGAGCAGTACTTC
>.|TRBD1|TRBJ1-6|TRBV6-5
CASSATGFNSPLHF
TGTGCCAGCAGTGCGACAGGGTTTAATTCACCCCTCCACTTT
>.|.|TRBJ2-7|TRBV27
CASSGDTYEQYF
TGTGCCAGCAGTGGGGACACCTACGAGCAGTACTTC
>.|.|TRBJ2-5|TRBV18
CASSLLGADQETQYF
TGTGCCAGCTCCCTATTGGGAGCGGACCAAGAGACCCAGTACTTC
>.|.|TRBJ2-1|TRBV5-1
CASSLGDAGLSEQFF
TGCGCCAGCAGCTTGGGTGACGCAGGGTTGAGTGAGCAGTTCTTC
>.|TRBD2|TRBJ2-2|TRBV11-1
CASTLPGLAITGELFF
TGTGCCAGCACCCTACCGGGACTAGCCATCACCGGGGAGCTGTTTTTT